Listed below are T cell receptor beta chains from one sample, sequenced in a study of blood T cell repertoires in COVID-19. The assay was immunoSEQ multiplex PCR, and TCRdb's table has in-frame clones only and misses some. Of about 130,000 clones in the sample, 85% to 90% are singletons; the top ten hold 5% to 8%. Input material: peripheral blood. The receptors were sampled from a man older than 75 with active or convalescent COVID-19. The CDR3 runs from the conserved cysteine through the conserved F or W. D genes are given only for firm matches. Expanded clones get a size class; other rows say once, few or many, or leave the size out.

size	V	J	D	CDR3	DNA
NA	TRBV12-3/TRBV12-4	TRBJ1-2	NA	CASRPGQSHTF	TGTGCCAGCAGGCCTGGACAGTCCCACACCTTC
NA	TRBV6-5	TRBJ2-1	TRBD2	CASSYERGANNEQFF	TGTGCCAGCAGTTACGAGCGGGGAGCGAACAATGAGCAGTTCTTC
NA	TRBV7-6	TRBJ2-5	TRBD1	CASSFRTGGEETQYF	TGTGCCAGCAGCTTCCGGACAGGGGGCGAAGAGACCCAGTACTTC
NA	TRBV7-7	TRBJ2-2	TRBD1	CAVWDRRTGELFF	TGTGCCGTATGGGACAGACGAACCGGGGAGCTGTTTTTT
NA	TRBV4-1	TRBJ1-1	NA	CASSQVHRNTEAFF	TGCGCCAGCAGCCAAGTACACCGGAACACTGAAGCTTTCTTT
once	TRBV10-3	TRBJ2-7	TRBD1	CAISAGQGPAEQYF	TGTGCCATCAGCGCAGGACAGGGCCCTGCCGAGCAGTACTTC
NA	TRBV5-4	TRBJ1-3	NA	CASSLDPGSGNTIYF	TGTGCCAGCAGCTTGGATCCGGGGTCCGGAAACACCATATATTTT
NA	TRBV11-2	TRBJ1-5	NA	CASSSTTDDQPQHF	TGTGCCAGCAGCTCGACCACAGACGATCAGCCCCAGCATTTT
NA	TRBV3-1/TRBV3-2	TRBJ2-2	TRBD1	CASSQAPGGTGTGELFF	TGTGCCAGCAGCCAAGCCCCCGGGGGGACAGGGACGGGGGAGCTGTTTTTT
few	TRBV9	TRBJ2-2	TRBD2	CASSDAGGHTGELFF	TGTGCCAGCAGCGATGCGGGGGGACACACCGGGGAGCTGTTTTTT
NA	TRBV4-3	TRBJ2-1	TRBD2	CASSQLLPSGGLSSYNEQFF	TGCGCCAGCAGCCAATTACTCCCTAGCGGGGGGCTTAGCTCCTACAATGAGCAGTTCTTC
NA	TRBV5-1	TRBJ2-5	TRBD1	CASRSTGGQETQYF	TGCGCCAGCAGATCGACAGGGGGACAAGAGACCCAGTACTTC
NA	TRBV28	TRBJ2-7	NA	CASSSGKWPYEQYF	TGTGCCAGCAGTTCAGGGAAATGGCCCTACGAGCAGTACTTC
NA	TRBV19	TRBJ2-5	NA	CASSIGRETQYF	TGTGCCAGTAGTATAGGGCGGGAGACCCAGTACTTC
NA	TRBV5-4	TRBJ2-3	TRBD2	CASSLEGAGTSTDTQYF	TGTGCCAGCAGCTTGGAAGGAGCGGGGACTAGCACAGATACGCAGTATTTT
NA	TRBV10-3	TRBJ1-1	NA	CATTFGVNTEAFF	TGTGCCACCACCTTCGGTGTGAACACTGAAGCTTTCTTT
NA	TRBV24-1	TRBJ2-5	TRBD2	CATSDSRTSGETQYF	TGTGCCACCAGTGATTCCCGGACTAGCGGAGAGACCCAGTACTTC
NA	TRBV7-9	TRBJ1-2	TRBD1	CASSGATGNFYGYTF	TGTGCCAGCAGCGGGGCGACAGGGAATTTTTATGGCTACACCTTC
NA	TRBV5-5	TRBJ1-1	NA	CASSSGVTFF	TGTGCCAGCAGCTCAGGGGTAACTTTCTTT
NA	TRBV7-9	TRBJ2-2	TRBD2	CASSLRGVNTGELFF	TGTGCCAGCAGCTTACGGGGGGTGAACACCGGGGAGCTGTTTTTT
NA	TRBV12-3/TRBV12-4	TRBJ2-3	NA	CASNRVADTQYF	TGTGCCAGCAATCGAGTTGCAGATACGCAGTATTTT
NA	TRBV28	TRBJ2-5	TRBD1	CASSPPPDRGLGTQYF	TGTGCCAGCAGTCCCCCCCCTGACAGGGGGCTGGGGACCCAGTACTTC
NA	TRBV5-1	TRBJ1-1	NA	CASSLEANTEAFF	TGCGCCAGCAGCTTGGAAGCGAACACTGAAGCTTTCTTT
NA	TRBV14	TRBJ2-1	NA	CASSQDRGRYNEQFF	TGTGCCAGCAGCCAAGACAGGGGGAGGTACAATGAGCAGTTCTTC
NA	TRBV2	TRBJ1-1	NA	CASLSDGGSRNTEAFF	TGTGCCTCCCTTTCGGACGGGGGGAGTAGGAACACTGAAGCTTTCTTT
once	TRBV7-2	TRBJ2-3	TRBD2	CASRLAGEADTQYF	TGTGCCAGCAGACTAGCGGGAGAGGCAGATACGCAGTATTTT
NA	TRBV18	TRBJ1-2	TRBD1	CASSPRSTGDGYTF	TGTGCCAGCTCACCACGATCTACAGGGGATGGCTACACCTTC
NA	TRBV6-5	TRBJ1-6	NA	CASSPLSSYNSPLHF	TGTGCCAGCAGTCCACTGAGCTCCTATAATTCACCCCTCCACTTT
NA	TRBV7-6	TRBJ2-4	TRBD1	CASSLPVGTGRDIQYF	TGTGCCAGCAGCTTACCAGTAGGGACAGGGAGGGACATTCAGTACTTC
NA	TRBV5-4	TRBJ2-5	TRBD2	CASSPLQALAGVETQYF	TGTGCCAGCAGCCCCCTTCAGGCTCTAGCGGGAGTAGAGACCCAGTACTTC
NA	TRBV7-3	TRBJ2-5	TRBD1	CASSLRGTGRFPGAQYF	TGTGCCAGCAGCTTACGGGGGACAGGAAGGTTCCCGGGGGCCCAGTACTTC
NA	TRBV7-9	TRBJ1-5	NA	CASSLIGIQPQHF	TGTGCCAGCAGCTTAATCGGGATCCAGCCCCAGCATTTT
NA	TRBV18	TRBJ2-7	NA	CASSPRAGVVSRYEQYF	TGTGCCAGCTCACCACGAGCAGGGGTGGTGTCCCGCTACGAGCAGTACTTC
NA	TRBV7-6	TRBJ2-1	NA	CASSLASTSNNEQFF	TGTGCCAGCAGCTTAGCATCGACTAGTAATAATGAGCAGTTCTTC
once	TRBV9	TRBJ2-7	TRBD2	CASSVMSGDSYEQYF	TGTGCCAGCAGCGTAATGAGCGGGGACTCCTACGAGCAGTACTTC